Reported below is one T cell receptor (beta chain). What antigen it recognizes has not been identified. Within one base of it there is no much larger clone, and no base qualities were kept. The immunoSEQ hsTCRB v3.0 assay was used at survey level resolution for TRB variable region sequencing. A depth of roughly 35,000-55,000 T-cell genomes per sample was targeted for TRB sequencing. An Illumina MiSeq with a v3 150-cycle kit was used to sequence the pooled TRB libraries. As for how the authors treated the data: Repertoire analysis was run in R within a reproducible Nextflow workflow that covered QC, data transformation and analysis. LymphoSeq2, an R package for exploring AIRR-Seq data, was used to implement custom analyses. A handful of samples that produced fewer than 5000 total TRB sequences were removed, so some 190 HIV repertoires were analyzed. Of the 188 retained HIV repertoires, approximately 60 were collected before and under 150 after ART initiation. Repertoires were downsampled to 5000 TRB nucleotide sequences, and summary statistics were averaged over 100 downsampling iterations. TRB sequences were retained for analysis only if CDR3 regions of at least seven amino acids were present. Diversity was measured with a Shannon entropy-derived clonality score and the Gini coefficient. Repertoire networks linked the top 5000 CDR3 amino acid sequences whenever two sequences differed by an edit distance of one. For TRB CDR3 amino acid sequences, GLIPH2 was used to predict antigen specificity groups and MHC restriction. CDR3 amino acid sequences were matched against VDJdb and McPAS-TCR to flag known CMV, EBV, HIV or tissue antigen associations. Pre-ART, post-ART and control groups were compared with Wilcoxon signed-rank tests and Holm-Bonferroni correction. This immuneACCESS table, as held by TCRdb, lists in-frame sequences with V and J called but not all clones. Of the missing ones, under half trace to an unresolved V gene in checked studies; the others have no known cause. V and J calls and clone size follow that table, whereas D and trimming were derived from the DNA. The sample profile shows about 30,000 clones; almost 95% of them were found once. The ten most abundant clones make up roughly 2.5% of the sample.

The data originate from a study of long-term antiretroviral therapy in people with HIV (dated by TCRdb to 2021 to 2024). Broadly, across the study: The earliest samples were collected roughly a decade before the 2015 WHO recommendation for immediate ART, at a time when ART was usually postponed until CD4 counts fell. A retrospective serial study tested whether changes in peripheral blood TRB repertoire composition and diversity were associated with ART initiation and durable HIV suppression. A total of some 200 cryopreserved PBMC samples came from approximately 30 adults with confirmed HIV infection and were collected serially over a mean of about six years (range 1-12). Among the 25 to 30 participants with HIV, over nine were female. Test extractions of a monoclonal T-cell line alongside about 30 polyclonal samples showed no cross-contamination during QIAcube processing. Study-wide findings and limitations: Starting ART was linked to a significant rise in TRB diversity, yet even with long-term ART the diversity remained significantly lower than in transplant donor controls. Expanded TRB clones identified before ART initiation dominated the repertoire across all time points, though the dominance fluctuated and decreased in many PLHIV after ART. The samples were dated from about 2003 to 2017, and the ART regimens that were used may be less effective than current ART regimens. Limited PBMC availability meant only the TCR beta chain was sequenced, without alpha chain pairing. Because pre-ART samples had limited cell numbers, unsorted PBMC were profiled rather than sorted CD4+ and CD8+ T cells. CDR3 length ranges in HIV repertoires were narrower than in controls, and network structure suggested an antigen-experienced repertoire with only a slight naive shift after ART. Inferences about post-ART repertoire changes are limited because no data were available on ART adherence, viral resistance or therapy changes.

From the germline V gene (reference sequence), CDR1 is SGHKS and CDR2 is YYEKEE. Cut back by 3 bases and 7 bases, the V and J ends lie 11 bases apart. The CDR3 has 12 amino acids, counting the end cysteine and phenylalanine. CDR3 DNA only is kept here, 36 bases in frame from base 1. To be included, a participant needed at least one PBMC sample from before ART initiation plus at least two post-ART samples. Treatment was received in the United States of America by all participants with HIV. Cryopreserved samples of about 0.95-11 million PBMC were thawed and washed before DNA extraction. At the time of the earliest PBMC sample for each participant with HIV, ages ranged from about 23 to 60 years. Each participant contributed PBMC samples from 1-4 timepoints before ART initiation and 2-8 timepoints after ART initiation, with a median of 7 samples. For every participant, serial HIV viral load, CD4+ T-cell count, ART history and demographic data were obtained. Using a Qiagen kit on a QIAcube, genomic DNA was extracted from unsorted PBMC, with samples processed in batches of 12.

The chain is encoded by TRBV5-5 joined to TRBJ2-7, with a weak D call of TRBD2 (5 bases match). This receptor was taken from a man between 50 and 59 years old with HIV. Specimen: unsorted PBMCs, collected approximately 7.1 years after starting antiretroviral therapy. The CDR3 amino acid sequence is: CASSSGLLEQYF. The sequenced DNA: TGTGCCAGCAGCTCCGGACTGCTAGAGCAGTACTTC.